Presented here are 11 T cell receptor beta chains from one specimen sequenced in a study of T cell changes during pregnancy in multiple sclerosis. Libraries were prepared by immunoSEQ multiplex PCR; TCRdb keeps only in-frame clonotypes and omits some of them. The sample includes around 100,000 clones, 75% to 95% seen only once; the top ten take 2.5% to 4%. Sequenced here: peripheral blood, sampled in the second trimester of pregnancy. The receptors come from a female donor with multiple sclerosis, enrolled in a pregnancy study.

The chain has TRBV7-3 and TRBJ2-2; unclear D gene. Trimming removed 4 bases at V and 4 bases at J, with 7 bases between. This CDR3 has 13 amino acids. From germline, CDR1 is SGHTA and CDR2 FQGTGA. The CDR3 is CASSSDITGELFF. In nucleotides, the CDR3 is TGTGCCAGCAGCTCTGACATCACCGGGGAGCTGTTTTTT.

The chain links TRBV19 to TRBJ2-7, with 7 bases that match TRBD2. Germline CDR1 and CDR2: LNHDA and SQIVND (reference sequence). CDR3 size: 14 residues. The trim removed 4 bases at V and 0 bases at J, leaving 3 bases unmatched. Here the CDR3 DNA reads TGTGCCAGTAGTACTAAGCGGGACTCCTACGAGCAGTACTTC. This codes for CASSTKRDSYEQYF.

The V gene is TRBV5-8, the J gene TRBJ1-1; 7 bases agree with TRBD1. The CDR3 runs 16 residues. CDR1 SGHTS and CDR2 YDEGEE come from the germline V gene. J lost 0 bases, V lost 4 bases, and 9 bases had no gene match. Written as DNA, the CDR3 is TGTGCCAGCAGCCTCCCAGGGGGACAGATGAACACTGAAGCTTTCTTT. This codes for CASSLPGGQMNTEAFF.

The CDR3 coding sequence is TGTGCCAGCAGTGGTCTCGGACCTAGGGGCACTGAAGCTTTCTTT. Translating it yields CASSGLGPRGTEAFF. The chain employs TRBV6-4 and TRBJ1-1; maybe TRBD1 (5 bases). This CDR3 spans 15 amino acids. CDR1 is MRHNA and CDR2 is SNTAGT in the germline V gene. With 4 bases removed from V and 4 bases from J, the gap between germline ends came to 16 bases.

V is TRBV5-4 and J is TRBJ1-1; possibly TRBD1 for D (5 bases). CDR1 is SGHNT, CDR2 YYREEE, per germline (reference sequence). The CDR3 sequence is 16 residues long. V lost 0 bases and J lost 0, with 12 bases in between. In DNA, the CDR3 is TGTGCCAGCAGCTTGGTGGGGGGATCGCTGAACACTGAAGCTTTCTTT. Translated: CASSLVGGSLNTEAFF.

This clone has only one observation. J is TRBJ1-2 and V is TRBV2, with 7 nucleotides matching TRBD1. The CDR3 has 13 amino acids. The junction had 9 bases not matched to a gene; V was cut back by 8 bases and J by 6 bases. In germline, CDR1 is SNHLY, CDR2 FYNNEI. CDR3 DNA: TGTGCCAGCCACCTAAACAGGGGTGATGGCTACACCTTC. Its protein is CASHLNRGDGYTF.

This rearrangement joins TRBV28 to TRBJ2-2; 7 bases fit TRBD1. The CDR3 is 15 amino acids. The germline V gene encodes CDR1 MDHEN and CDR2 SYDVKM. V lost 1 base, J lost 4 bases, and 3 bases stayed unmatched. The CDR3 region is CASSLFRDSTGELFF. CDR3 coding DNA: TGTGCCAGCAGTTTATTTAGGGACAGCACCGGGGAGCTGTTTTTT.

The chain employs TRBV19 and TRBJ2-3; 7 bases are shared with TRBD1. The CDR3 spans 14 residues. With V trimmed by 6 bases and J by 0 bases, 3 bases remained unmatched. CDR1 and CDR2 from the germline V gene are LNHDA and SQIVND (reference sequence). The CDR3 sequence: CASSQQGSTDTQYF. The CDR3 DNA sequence: TGTGCCAGTAGCCAACAGGGGAGCACAGATACGCAGTATTTT.

The table lists this clone with a count of one. This chain connects TRBV6-1 to TRBJ2-2; 11 nucleotides line up with TRBD2. Germline CDR1 reads MNHNS; CDR2 reads SASEGT. J gave up 6 bases and V 5 bases, and 5 bases lay outside the gene matches. CDR3 length: 15 amino acids. DNA for the CDR3: TGTGCCAGCAGTTTTAGCGGGAGGGCCTCCGGGGAGCTGTTTTTT. It codes for CASSFSGRASGELFF.

This clone was recorded a few times. The chain has TRBV7-9 and TRBJ1-1; no reliable D call. Germline assignment: CDR1 SEHNR and CDR2 FQNEAQ (reference sequence). The CDR3 is 15 residues long. With 3 bases removed from V and 5 bases from J, the gap between germline ends came to 16 bases. The CDR3: CASSFAGGRGTEAFF. The CDR3 DNA follows: TGTGCCAGCAGCTTCGCGGGAGGGAGAGGGACTGAAGCTTTCTTT.

The chain has TRBV19 and TRBJ1-3; D uncertain. Between the trimmed V and J ends, which lost 1 base and 3 bases, there was a span of 13 bases. CDR3 length: 16 amino acids. Germline lookup yields CDR1 LNHDA and CDR2 SQIVND (reference sequence). In DNA form, the CDR3 reads TGTGCCAGTAGTATAGGACCGATCGACATTGGAAACACCATATATTTT. Translation gives CASSIGPIDIGNTIYF.